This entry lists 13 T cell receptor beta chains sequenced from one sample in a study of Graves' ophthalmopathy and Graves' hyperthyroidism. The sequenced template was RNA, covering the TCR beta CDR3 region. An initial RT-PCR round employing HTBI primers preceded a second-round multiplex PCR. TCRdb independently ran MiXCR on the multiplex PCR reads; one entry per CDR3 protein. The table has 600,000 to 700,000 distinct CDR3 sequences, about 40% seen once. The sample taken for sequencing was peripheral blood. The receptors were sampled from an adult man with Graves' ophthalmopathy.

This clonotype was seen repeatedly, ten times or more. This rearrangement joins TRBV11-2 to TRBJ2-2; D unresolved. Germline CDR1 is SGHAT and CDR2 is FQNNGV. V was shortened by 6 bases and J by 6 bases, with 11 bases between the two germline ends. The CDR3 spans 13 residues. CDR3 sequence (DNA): TGTGCCAGCAGTGCCCAGGTGTCCGGGGAGCTGTTTTTT. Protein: CASSAQVSGELFF.

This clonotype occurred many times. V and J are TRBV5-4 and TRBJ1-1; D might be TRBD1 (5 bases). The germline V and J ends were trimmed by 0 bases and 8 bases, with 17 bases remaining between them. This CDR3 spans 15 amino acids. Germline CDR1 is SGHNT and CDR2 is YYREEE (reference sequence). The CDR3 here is CASSLDLGGGVEAFF. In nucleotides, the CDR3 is TGTGCCAGCAGCTTGGATTTAGGTGGAGGGGTGGAAGCTTTCTTT. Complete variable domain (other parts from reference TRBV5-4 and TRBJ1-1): ETGVTQSPTHLIKTRGQQVTLRCSSQSGHNTVSWYQQALGQGPQFIFQYYREEENGRGNFPPRFSGLQFPNYSSELNVNALELDDSALYLCASSLDLGGGVEAFFGQGTRLTVV.

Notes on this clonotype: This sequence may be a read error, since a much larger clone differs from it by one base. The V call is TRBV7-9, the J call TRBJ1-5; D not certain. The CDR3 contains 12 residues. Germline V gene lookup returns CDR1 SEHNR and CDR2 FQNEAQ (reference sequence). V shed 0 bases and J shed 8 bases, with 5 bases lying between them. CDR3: CASSLAHEPQHF. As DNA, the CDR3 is TGTGCCAGCAGCTTAGCGCATGAGCCCCAGCATTTT.

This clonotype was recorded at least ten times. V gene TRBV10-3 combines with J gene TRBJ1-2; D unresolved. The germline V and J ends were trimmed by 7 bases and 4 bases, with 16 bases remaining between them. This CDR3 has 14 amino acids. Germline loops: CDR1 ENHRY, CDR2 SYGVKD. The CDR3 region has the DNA TGTGCCATCACGCCCCTCCCCGGGATCTATGGCTACACCTTC. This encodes CAITPLPGIYGYTF.

Written as DNA, the CDR3 is TGTGCCAGCAGCGTTGAAGGACAGGATAATGAAAAACTGTTTTTT. This sequence encodes CASSVEGQDNEKLFF. This rearrangement joins TRBV25-1 to TRBJ1-4, with 7 bases fitting TRBD1. The V segment lost 6 bases and the J segment 4 bases; nucleotides outside the gene matches: 8. CDR1 is MGHDK and CDR2 is SYGVNS in the germline V gene. This CDR3 has 15 amino acids.

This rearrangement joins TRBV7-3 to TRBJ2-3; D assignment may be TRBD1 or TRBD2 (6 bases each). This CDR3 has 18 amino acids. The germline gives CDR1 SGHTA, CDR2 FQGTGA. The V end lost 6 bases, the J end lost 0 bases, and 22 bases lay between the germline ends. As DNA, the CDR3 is TGTGCCAGCAGTTATCTTGACGGGGGCGGAACTAGCACAGATACGCAGTATTTT. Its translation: CASSYLDGGGTSTDTQYF.

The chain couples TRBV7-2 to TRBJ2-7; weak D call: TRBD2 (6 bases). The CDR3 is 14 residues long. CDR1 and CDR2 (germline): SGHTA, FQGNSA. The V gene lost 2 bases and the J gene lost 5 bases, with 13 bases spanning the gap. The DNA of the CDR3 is TGTGCCAGCAGCTTACGGGTAGGGGAGGACGAGCAGTACTTC. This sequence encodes CASSLRVGEDEQYF.

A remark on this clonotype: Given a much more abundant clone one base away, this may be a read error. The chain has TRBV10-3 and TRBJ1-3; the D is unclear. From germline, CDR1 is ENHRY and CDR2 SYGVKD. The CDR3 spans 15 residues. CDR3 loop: CASSLADGSGNTTYF. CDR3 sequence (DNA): TGTGCCAGCAGTTTGGCAGACGGATCTGGAAACACCACATATTTT.

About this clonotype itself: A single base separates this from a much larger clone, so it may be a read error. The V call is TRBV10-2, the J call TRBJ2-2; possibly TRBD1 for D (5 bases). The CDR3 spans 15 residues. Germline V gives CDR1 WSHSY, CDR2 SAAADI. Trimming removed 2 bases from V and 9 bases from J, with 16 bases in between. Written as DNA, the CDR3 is TGCGCCAGCAGTGAGCAGTGGGGATCGGACAGGGAGCTGTTTTTT. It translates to CASSEQWGSDRELFF.

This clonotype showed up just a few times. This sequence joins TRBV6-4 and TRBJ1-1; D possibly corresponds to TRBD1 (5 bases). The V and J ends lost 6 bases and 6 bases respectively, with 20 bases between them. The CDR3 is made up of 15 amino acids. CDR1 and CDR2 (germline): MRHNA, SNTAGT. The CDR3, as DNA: TGTGCCAGCAGGGAGACGGACACCCCTGGCCCTGAAGCTTTCTTT. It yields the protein CASRETDTPGPEAFF.

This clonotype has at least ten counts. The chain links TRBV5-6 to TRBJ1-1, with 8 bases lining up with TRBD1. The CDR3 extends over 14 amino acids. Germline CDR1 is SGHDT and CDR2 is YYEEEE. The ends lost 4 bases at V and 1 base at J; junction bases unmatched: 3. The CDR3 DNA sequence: TGTGCCAGCAGCCGACAGGGGACGAACACTGAAGCTTTCTTT. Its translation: CASSRQGTNTEAFF.

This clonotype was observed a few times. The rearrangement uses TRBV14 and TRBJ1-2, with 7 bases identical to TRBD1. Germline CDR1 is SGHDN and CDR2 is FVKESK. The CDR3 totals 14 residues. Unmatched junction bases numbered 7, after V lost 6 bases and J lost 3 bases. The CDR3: CASSPLGQHYGYTF. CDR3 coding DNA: TGTGCCAGCAGTCCCCTGGGACAGCACTATGGCTACACCTTC.

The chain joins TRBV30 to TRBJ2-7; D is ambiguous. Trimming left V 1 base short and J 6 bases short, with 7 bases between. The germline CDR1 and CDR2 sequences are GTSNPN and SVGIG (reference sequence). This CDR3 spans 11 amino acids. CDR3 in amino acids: CAWSDGREQYF. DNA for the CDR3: TGTGCCTGGAGTGACGGGCGCGAGCAGTACTTC.